Below are 30 T cell receptor beta chains sequenced from a single sample in a study of yellow fever vaccine responses in identical twins. MiXCR, run by TCRdb on the RT-PCR reads, gives a single entry per CDR3 protein. Counted here are some 2,000 distinct CDR3 sequences, 80% to 90% occurring once; the ten biggest clones make up approximately 8%. The starting material was T cells from blood (PBMCs), unsorted or a sorted subset (not recorded which), obtained before or after yellow fever vaccination (not recorded which). Receptors originate from a woman under 30 who received the yellow fever vaccine.

J is TRBJ2-3 and V is TRBV2; TRBD2 matches 10 bases. The junction had 12 bases not matched to a gene; V was cut back by 6 bases and J by 0 bases. The CDR3 length is 18 residues. CDR1 is SNHLY, CDR2 FYNNEI, per germline. As DNA, the CDR3 is TGTGCCAGCAGACCCCTCAGTAGCGGGGGGACTAGCACAGATACGCAGTATTTT. It yields the protein CASRPLSSGGTSTDTQYF.

This clonotype was seen once. The V call is TRBV11-1, the J call TRBJ1-3, with D tentatively TRBD1 (5 bases). CDR3 length equals 15 residues. Trimming took off 5 bases at V and 0 bases at J, with 11 bases between the two ends. Germline CDR1 SGHAT, CDR2 FQDESV (reference sequence). The CDR3 DNA reads as TGTGCCAGCAGCGAGGACACCGGCTCTGGAAACACCATATATTTT. It is translated as CASSEDTGSGNTIYF.

V gene TRBV30 combines with J gene TRBJ2-1; no clear D. V was pared by 5 bases and J by 0 bases, with 14 bases between. The CDR3 length is 15 residues. The germline V gene encodes CDR1 GTSNPN and CDR2 SVGIG (reference sequence). The CDR3 loop reads CAWPTLVFSYNEQFF. The CDR3, as DNA: TGTGCCTGGCCCACCTTGGTATTCTCCTACAATGAGCAGTTCTTC.

CDR3 amino acids: CARKKPGGGQPQHF. The CDR3 DNA reads TGTGCCAGAAAAAAGCCAGGGGGCGGTCAGCCCCAGCATTTT. This chain connects TRBV2 to TRBJ1-5; 8 bases align to TRBD1. This CDR3 comprises 14 residues. With 9 bases clipped from V and 6 bases from J, the junction kept 10 bases outside the gene matches. The germline V gene has CDR1 SNHLY and CDR2 FYNNEI.

The chain carries TRBV12-3 or TRBV12-4 and TRBJ2-1; no clear D. The CDR3 runs to 13 residues. The V end was cut by 10 bases, the J end by 0 bases, with 10 bases between. CDR3 in amino acids: CAIASFSYNEQFF. CDR3 sequence (DNA): TGTGCCATCGCCTCGTTCTCCTACAATGAGCAGTTCTTC.

This clonotype was seen a single time. CDR3 in amino acids: CATSSGQGRYNEQFF. CDR3 DNA: TGTGCCACCAGTTCCGGACAGGGGCGCTACAATGAGCAGTTCTTC. The J gene is TRBJ2-1, the V gene TRBV24-1; 9 positions agree with TRBD1. Germline lookup yields CDR1 KGHDR and CDR2 SFDVKD. This CDR3 contains 15 residues. Trimming removed 6 bases from V and 3 bases from J; junction bases left unmatched: 5.

The genes are TRBV7-9 and TRBJ2-5, with TRBD1 matching over 10 bases. The CDR3 loop spans 16 amino acids. V lost 8 bases, J lost 5 bases, and 14 bases stayed unmatched. CDR1 is SEHNR, CDR2 FQNEAQ, per germline (reference sequence). The CDR3 DNA follows: TGTGCCAGCGGGCTCAAAACGGGACAGGGGTACGAGACCCAGTACTTC. Protein: CASGLKTGQGYETQYF.

This clonotype was detected a few times. The genes are TRBV29-1 and TRBJ2-3, with 8 bases lining up with TRBD1. The V gene end was trimmed by 3 bases and the J gene end by 4 bases; junction bases not matched to a gene: 3. The CDR3 runs 13 residues. The germline V gene has CDR1 SQVTM and CDR2 ANQGSEA. In DNA form, the CDR3 reads TGCAGCGTTGATCAGGGGGCATCAGATACGCAGTATTTT. This sequence encodes CSVDQGASDTQYF.

The CDR3 region has the DNA TGTGCCAGCAGCGTTTATGGACAGCTTTCCCCCTATGGCTACACCTTC. Encoded protein: CASSVYGQLSPYGYTF. The rearrangement links TRBV7-6 to TRBJ1-2; possible D gene TRBD1, 6 bases. The germline V gene encodes CDR1 SGHVS and CDR2 FNYEAQ. V shed 5 bases and J shed 4 bases, with 20 bases lying between them. The CDR3 is made up of 16 amino acids.

The CDR3 region is CSAWGTDRAGVVRYTF. The CDR3 region has the DNA TGCAGTGCTTGGGGTACAGACAGGGCAGGGGTTGTTCGCTACACCTTC. The chain uses TRBV20-1 and TRBJ1-2, with 7 nucleotides matching TRBD1. Trimming at V came to 5 bases and at J to 9 bases, leaving 21 bases not matched to a gene. Germline values: CDR1 DFQATT, CDR2 SNEGSKA (reference sequence). CDR3 length: 16 amino acids.

This clonotype showed up just once. DNA for the CDR3: TGTGCCACCAGCAGAGTCCCCGGGACAGGATCTTCACCCCTCCACTTT. It is translated as CATSRVPGTGSSPLHF. J is TRBJ1-6 and V is TRBV15, with 8 positions matching TRBD1. This CDR3 is 16 amino acids long. From germline, CDR1 is LNHNV and CDR2 YYDKDF (reference sequence). J gave up 9 bases and V 1 base, and 8 bases lay outside the gene matches.

The genes are TRBV3-1 and TRBJ2-1, with 8 bases identical to TRBD1. Germline CDR1 is LGHDT and CDR2 is YNNKEL (reference sequence). V trimming: 4 bases; J trimming: 7 bases; junction bases outside the gene matches: 9. The CDR3 sequence is 15 residues long. CDR3 coding DNA: TGTGCCAGCAGCCCGGGACAGGCCCCTACAAATGAGCAGTTCTTC. It specifies CASSPGQAPTNEQFF.

The chain combines TRBV20-1 with TRBJ1-1; D is ambiguous. Trimming cost V 5 bases and J 3 bases, with 7 bases left between them. There are 11 residues in the CDR3. Germline CDR1 and CDR2: DFQATT and SNEGSKA (reference sequence). Here the CDR3 reads CSASDYTEAFF. The CDR3 DNA reads as TGCAGTGCTTCGGACTACACTGAAGCTTTCTTT.

The chain has TRBV10-3 and TRBJ1-6, with TRBD1 matching over 7 bases. Germline trimming cut 2 bases from V and 9 bases from J; bases unmatched to any gene: 7. The CDR3 is made up of 15 amino acids. The germline CDR1 and CDR2 sequences are ENHRY and SYGVKD. CDR3 in amino acids: CAISELQGSGSPLHF. CDR3 bases: TGTGCCATCAGTGAGCTACAGGGGAGTGGTTCACCCCTCCACTTT.

V usage is TRBV24-1 and J usage is TRBJ2-1, with no clear D. Per germline, CDR1 KGHDR and CDR2 SFDVKD. V lost 4 bases and J lost 7, with 10 bases in between. The CDR3 runs to 13 residues. The CDR3 DNA reads TGTGCCACCAGTGAGGCTAGATATAATGAGCAGTTCTTC. The encoded protein is CATSEARYNEQFF.

The J gene is TRBJ1-2, the V gene TRBV7-9; D is undetermined. CDR1 is SEHNR, CDR2 FQNEAQ, per germline (reference sequence). The CDR3 runs to 12 residues. V was clipped by 4 bases and J by 7 bases, with 10 bases between them. The CDR3 coding sequence is TGTGCCAGCAGCTACAAACCGGGTGGCTACACCTTC. This sequence encodes CASSYKPGGYTF.

The rearrangement uses TRBV10-2 and TRBJ1-1; no reliable D call. The V gene lost 4 bases and the J gene lost 5 bases, with 5 bases spanning the gap. The germline V gene encodes CDR1 WSHSY and CDR2 SAAADI. The CDR3 is 11 residues long. In DNA, the CDR3 is TGCGCCAGCAGTGTAGGTACTGAAGCTTTCTTT. It codes for CASSVGTEAFF.

This clonotype was seen a handful of times. CDR3 sequence (DNA): TGTGCCAGCAGTTGGGAGAGCTCCTACGAGCAGTACTTC. Protein: CASSWESSYEQYF. The chain combines TRBV7-6 with TRBJ2-7; tentatively, D is TRBD2 (5 bases). V gave up 6 bases and J gave up 0 bases, with 9 bases separating them. The CDR3 spans 13 residues. Germline loops: CDR1 SGHVS, CDR2 FNYEAQ.

The J gene is TRBJ2-1, the V gene TRBV12-3 or TRBV12-4; D may be TRBD1 or TRBD2 (6 bases each). This CDR3 region has 12 residues. Trimming took 3 bases from V and 8 from J, leaving 8 bases between them. The CDR3: CASSFGGDEQFF. The CDR3, as DNA: TGTGCCAGCAGTTTCGGGGGCGATGAGCAGTTCTTC.

J is TRBJ2-1 and V is TRBV5-1, with 16 bases lining up with TRBD2. The CDR3 consists of 21 residues. V shed 0 bases and J 9 bases; nucleotides not matched to a gene: 18. Germline assignment: CDR1 SGHRS and CDR2 YFSETQ. The CDR3 region is CASSLARPGLAGGPVGSEQFF. CDR3 nucleotide sequence: TGCGCCAGCAGCTTGGCCCGTCCGGGACTAGCGGGAGGGCCCGTTGGCAGTGAGCAGTTCTTC.

The chain combines TRBV15 with TRBJ2-3; 9 bases line up with TRBD2. V lost 9 bases and J lost 2; bases outside the gene matches: 9. Per germline, CDR1 LNHNV and CDR2 YYDKDF (reference sequence). The length of the CDR3 is 15 residues. CDR3 sequence: CATSQTSGYTDTQYF. For the CDR3, the DNA is TGTGCCACGAGCCAGACTAGCGGATACACAGATACGCAGTATTTT.

The chain carries TRBV20-1 and TRBJ2-5, with 14 bases fitting TRBD2. Losses at the gene ends were 6 bases for V and 2 bases for J; bases not matched to a gene: 11. CDR1 and CDR2 (germline): DFQATT, SNEGSKA (reference sequence). The CDR3 sequence is 17 residues long. CDR3 in DNA: TGCAGTGCAAAGGGACTAGCGGGAGAAGGGATTCAAGAGACCCAGTACTTC. Protein: CSAKGLAGEGIQETQYF.

The chain recombines TRBV6-5 with TRBJ1-2, with 7 bases aligning to TRBD1. Germline V lookup: CDR1 MNHEY, CDR2 SVGAGI. V lost 2 bases and J lost 8; bases outside the gene matches: 5. The CDR3 is 13 amino acids. The DNA for the CDR3 is TGTGCCAGCAGTTACCGACAGGGTTCCGGCTACACCTTC. Translation: CASSYRQGSGYTF.

The V gene is TRBV29-1, the J gene TRBJ1-5; the D is unclear. CDR1 SQVTM and CDR2 ANQGSEA come from the germline V gene. This CDR3 is built from 14 residues. Trimming took off 3 bases at V and 6 bases at J, with 15 bases between the two ends. CDR3 nucleotide sequence: TGCAGCGTTGATCTCGGGGTTAGTGGTCAGCCCCAGCATTTT. Protein: CSVDLGVSGQPQHF.

The rearrangement joins TRBV5-6 to TRBJ1-2; D uncertain. The CDR3 totals 15 residues. Trimming took off 3 bases at V and 2 bases at J, with 14 bases between the two ends. Germline CDR1 and CDR2: SGHDT and YYEEEE. CDR3 protein: CASSYRANENYGYTF. CDR3 coding DNA: TGTGCCAGCAGCTACCGGGCCAACGAAAACTATGGCTACACCTTC.

The chain recombines TRBV7-3 with TRBJ2-2; TRBD2 is a possible D gene (5 bases). Germline loops: CDR1 SGHTA, CDR2 FQGTGA. The V end lost 1 base, the J end lost 6 bases, and 15 bases lay between the germline ends. This CDR3 is 16 amino acids long. The CDR3 bases are TGTGCCAGCAGCTTAATCTTGGGAGCCCCTCCCGGGGAGCTGTTTTTT. Translated, it gives CASSLILGAPPGELFF.

This chain uses TRBV20-1 with TRBJ2-1; 9 nucleotides agree with TRBD2. This CDR3 region has 15 residues. V shed 2 bases and J 4 bases; nucleotides not matched to a gene: 6. Germline lookup yields CDR1 DFQATT and CDR2 SNEGSKA (reference sequence). This chain's CDR3 is CSARIAGVDYNEQFF. The CDR3 coding sequence is TGCAGTGCTAGAATAGCGGGAGTCGATTACAATGAGCAGTTCTTC.

Only a few counts were recorded for this clonotype. This chain connects TRBV11-1 to TRBJ2-3; the D gene is possibly TRBD2 (6 bases). The CDR3 is 15 amino acids. Germline assignment: CDR1 SGHAT and CDR2 FQDESV (reference sequence). Trimming removed 5 bases from V and 0 bases from J, with 12 bases in between. In DNA, the CDR3 is TGTGCCAGCAGCCACCTTAGCGGTAGCACAGATACGCAGTATTTT. It specifies CASSHLSGSTDTQYF.

The rearrangement links TRBV12-3 or TRBV12-4 to TRBJ2-7; D unclear. V was pared by 3 bases and J by 3 bases, with 6 bases between. CDR3 size: 12 residues. The CDR3 coding sequence is TGTGCCAGCAGTTTTGTTGTCTACGAGCAGTACTTC. This encodes CASSFVVYEQYF.

The rearrangement uses TRBV19 and TRBJ2-7, with TRBD2 matching over 10 bases. Germline CDR1 reads LNHDA; CDR2 reads SQIVND (reference sequence). The CDR3 covers 14 residues. With V trimmed by 1 base and J by 5 bases, 2 bases remained unmatched. The CDR3 is CASSIGLAGDEQYF. CDR3 coding DNA: TGTGCCAGTAGTATAGGTCTAGCGGGAGACGAGCAGTACTTC. The full variable domain, its missing parts supplied by reference TRBV19 and TRBJ2-7, is DGGITQSPKYLFRKEGQNVTLSCEQNLNHDAMYWYRQDPGQGLRLIYYSQIVNDFQKGDIAEGYSVSREKKESFPLTVTSAQKNPTAFYLCASSIGLAGDEQYFGPGTRLTVT.